This passage covers 14 T cell receptor beta chains from one sample sequenced in a study of regulatory T cells in long-lasting Graves disease. For TCR beta, libraries came from iRepertoire HTBI primers and Arm-PCR of CDR3 regions. Each CDR3 protein is one row after TCRdb ran MiXCR on the multiplex PCR reads. Of roughly 450,000 distinct CDR3 sequences listed, approximately 23% are singletons. Time point meaning: persistent/refractory GD, antithyroid drugs over 5 years with positive TRAb. Preparation of the TCR library used RNA extracted from PBMCs. The source was peripheral blood mononuclear cells (PBMCs), collected when the disease was refractory, from a patient treated with antithyroid drugs. All receptors derive from a female donor with Graves disease.

The chain uses TRBV12-3 or TRBV12-4 and TRBJ2-7; the match to TRBD1 covers 9 bases. The CDR3 is made up of 16 amino acids. J was trimmed by 3 bases and V by 6 bases; bases with no gene match: 12. DNA of the CDR3: TGTGCCAGCAGCCTAGGCGGCCGGGACAGGGACTACGAGCAGTACTTC. Amino acid sequence: CASSLGGRDRDYEQYF.

The chain combines TRBV4-2 with TRBJ2-5; TRBD1 is a possible D gene (5 bases). Between the trimmed V and J ends, which lost 0 bases and 2 bases, there was a span of 16 bases. Germline lookup yields CDR1 LGHNA and CDR2 YNFKEQ. The CDR3 sequence is 17 residues long. The CDR3, as DNA: TGTGCCAGCAGCCAAGATCTAGGGCAGGGCCCTCAAGAGACCCAGTACTTC. Amino acids: CASSQDLGQGPQETQYF.

This clonotype appeared many times. The chain uses TRBV29-1 and TRBJ2-7; 9 bases line up with TRBD1. After removal of 1 base from V and 5 bases from J, the junction contained 6 bases not matched to a gene. The CDR3 consists of 14 residues. Germline V lookup: CDR1 SQVTM, CDR2 ANQGSEA. The CDR3: CSVEAGTGSDEQYF. In DNA, the CDR3 is TGCAGCGTTGAAGCGGGGACAGGGTCGGACGAGCAGTACTTC.

There are a few counts of this clonotype. V gene TRBV7-9 combines with J gene TRBJ1-2; the match to TRBD1 covers 9 bases. CDR1 is SEHNR, CDR2 FQNEAQ, per germline (reference sequence). CDR3 length equals 16 residues. V trimming: 4 bases; J trimming: 7 bases; junction bases outside the gene matches: 13. The CDR3 sequence: CASSSPQTGTGLGYTF. The CDR3 coding sequence is TGTGCCAGCAGCTCCCCGCAAACCGGGACAGGGCTTGGCTACACCTTC. Using reference TRBV7-9 and TRBJ1-2 for the parts outside the CDR3, the full variable domain is DTGVSQNPRHKITKRGQNVTFRCDPISEHNRLYWYRQTLGQGPEFLTYFQNEAQLEKSRLLSDRFSAERPKGSFSTLEIQRTEQGDSAMYLCASSSPQTGTGLGYTFGSGTRLTVV.

This clonotype has just a few counts. The chain has TRBV30 and TRBJ2-7, with D possibly being TRBD2 (5 bases). The CDR3 contains 14 residues. The V gene's germline CDR1 is GTSNPN and CDR2 SVGIG (reference sequence). Trimming shortened V by 1 base and J by 5 bases, and 15 bases separated the two germline ends. The chain's CDR3 is CAWSASMGIHEQYF. The CDR3 nucleotides are TGTGCCTGGAGTGCTAGCATGGGGATCCACGAGCAGTACTTC. Full variable domain (outside the CDR3, taken from reference TRBV30 and TRBJ2-7): SQTIHQWPATLVQPVGSPLSLECTVEGTSNPNLYWYRQAAGRGLQLLFYSVGIGQISSEVPQNLSASRPQDRQFILSSKKLLLSDSGFYLCAWSASMGIHEQYFGPGTRLTVT.

The chain joins TRBV29-1 to TRBJ1-1; D remains unclear. The CDR3 is made up of 13 amino acids. Germline V gives CDR1 SQVTM, CDR2 ANQGSEA. The germline V and J ends were trimmed by 3 bases and 0 bases, with 8 bases remaining between them. Here the CDR3 reads CSVEQRMNTEAFF. CDR3 sequence (DNA): TGCAGCGTTGAGCAGAGGATGAACACTGAAGCTTTCTTT.

The table lists this clonotype with many counts. The V call is TRBV7-9, the J call TRBJ2-7; D is unresolved. Trimming took off 8 bases at V and 1 base at J, with 12 bases between the two ends. Germline V gives CDR1 SEHNR, CDR2 FQNEAQ (reference sequence). The CDR3 length is 13 residues. The CDR3 DNA reads as TGTGCCAGCGCCCTGAGAGAATCCTACGAGCAGTACTTC. As protein: CASALRESYEQYF.

In this sample, this clonotype turned up many times. The CDR3 loop reads CAISESIRVGGNYGYTF. The CDR3 nucleotides read TGTGCCATCAGTGAGAGCATAAGGGTTGGAGGCAACTATGGCTACACCTTC. This chain links TRBV10-3 with TRBJ1-2; D is undetermined. Germline V gene sequence: CDR1 ENHRY, CDR2 SYGVKD. V was pared by 2 bases and J by 2 bases, with 18 bases between. The CDR3 is 17 amino acids.

This clonotype occurred many times. The V gene is TRBV6-1, the J gene TRBJ1-1, with D possibly being TRBD1 (5 bases). This CDR3 has 15 residues. V was shortened by 7 bases and J by 0 bases, with 15 bases between the two germline ends. Germline assignment: CDR1 MNHNS and CDR2 SASEGT. The CDR3 loop is CASTLGPRVNTEAFF. Here the CDR3 DNA reads TGTGCCAGCACCCTAGGTCCCAGGGTGAACACTGAAGCTTTCTTT.

The V gene is TRBV30, the J gene TRBJ2-7; D remains ambiguous. The CDR3 is 13 amino acids. V dropped 1 base and J dropped 5 bases, with 12 bases sitting between them. CDR1 and CDR2 from the germline V gene are GTSNPN and SVGIG (reference sequence). This CDR3 reads CAWSGALSNEQYF. CDR3 sequence (DNA): TGTGCCTGGAGTGGGGCTCTTTCCAACGAGCAGTACTTC. Drawing the rest from reference TRBV30 and TRBJ2-7, the complete variable domain is SQTIHQWPATLVQPVGSPLSLECTVEGTSNPNLYWYRQAAGRGLQLLFYSVGIGQISSEVPQNLSASRPQDRQFILSSKKLLLSDSGFYLCAWSGALSNEQYFGPGTRLTVT.

This clonotype was counted ten times or more. The V call is TRBV10-3, the J call TRBJ1-5, with D perhaps TRBD1 (5 bases). Germline values: CDR1 ENHRY, CDR2 SYGVKD. CDR3 length: 13 amino acids. Deletions cut 3 bases from V and 6 bases from J, with 9 bases between. Here the CDR3 DNA reads TGTGCCATCAGTGACGGGGGAGGTCAGCCCCAGCATTTT. It yields the protein CAISDGGGQPQHF.

This clonotype was counted only a few times. The chain joins TRBV19 to TRBJ2-2; D is ambiguous. This CDR3 is 12 amino acids long. Trimming cost V 5 bases and J 6 bases, with 7 bases left between them. Germline V CDR1 and CDR2: LNHDA, SQIVND (reference sequence). In DNA form, the CDR3 reads TGTGCCAGTAGTCCCCTCCCCGGGGAGCTGTTTTTT. It is translated as CASSPLPGELFF.

In its sample, this clonotype was seen a few times. The chain employs TRBV27 and TRBJ1-5, with TRBD1 as a possible D gene (6 bases). The V and J ends lost 2 bases and 10 bases respectively, with 15 bases between them. The CDR3 is made up of 14 amino acids. Germline values: CDR1 MNHEY, CDR2 SMNVEV (reference sequence). The CDR3 DNA reads TGTGCCAGCAGTTTAGAGGCAGGGGCAATACCCCAGCATTTT. Translating gives CASSLEAGAIPQHF.

This clonotype appeared many times. This chain connects TRBV15 to TRBJ1-1; no firm D call. Germline V gene lookup returns CDR1 LNHNV and CDR2 YYDKDF (reference sequence). V lost 0 bases and J 1 base, leaving 9 bases between the germline ends. The CDR3 has 15 amino acids. The CDR3 nucleotides read TGTGCCACCAGCAGAGATAAAGGATCGAACACTGAAGCTTTCTTT. Protein: CATSRDKGSNTEAFF.